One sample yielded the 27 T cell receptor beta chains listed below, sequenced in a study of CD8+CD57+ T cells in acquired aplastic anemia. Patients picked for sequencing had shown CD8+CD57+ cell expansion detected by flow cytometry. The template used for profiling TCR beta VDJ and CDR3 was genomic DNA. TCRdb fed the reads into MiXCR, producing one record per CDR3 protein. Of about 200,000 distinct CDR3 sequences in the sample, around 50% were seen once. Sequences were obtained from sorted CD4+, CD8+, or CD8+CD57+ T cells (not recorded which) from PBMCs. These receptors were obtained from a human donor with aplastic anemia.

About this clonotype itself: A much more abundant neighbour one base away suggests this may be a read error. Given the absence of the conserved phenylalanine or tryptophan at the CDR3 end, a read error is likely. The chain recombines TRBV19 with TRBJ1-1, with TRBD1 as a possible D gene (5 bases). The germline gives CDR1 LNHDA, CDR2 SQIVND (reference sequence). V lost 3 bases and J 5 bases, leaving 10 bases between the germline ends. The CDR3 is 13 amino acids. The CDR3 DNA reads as TGTGCCAGTAGTATGACAGCTCGGACTGAAGCTTTCTTA. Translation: CASSMTARTEAFL.

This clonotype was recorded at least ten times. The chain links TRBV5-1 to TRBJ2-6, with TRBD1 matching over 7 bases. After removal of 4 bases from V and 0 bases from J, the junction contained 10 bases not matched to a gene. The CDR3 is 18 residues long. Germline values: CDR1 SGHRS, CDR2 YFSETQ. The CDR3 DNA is TGCGCCAGCAGCGAGGGACAGATCGTCCTCTCTGGGGCCAACGTCCTGACTTTC. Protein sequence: CASSEGQIVLSGANVLTF.

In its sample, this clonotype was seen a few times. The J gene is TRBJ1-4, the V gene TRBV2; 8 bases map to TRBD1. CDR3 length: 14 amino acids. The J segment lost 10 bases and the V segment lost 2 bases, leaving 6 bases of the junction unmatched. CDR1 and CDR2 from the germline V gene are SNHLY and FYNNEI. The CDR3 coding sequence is TGTGCCAGCAGTGAATGGTTGGACAGGGCAAAACTGTTTTTT. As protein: CASSEWLDRAKLFF.

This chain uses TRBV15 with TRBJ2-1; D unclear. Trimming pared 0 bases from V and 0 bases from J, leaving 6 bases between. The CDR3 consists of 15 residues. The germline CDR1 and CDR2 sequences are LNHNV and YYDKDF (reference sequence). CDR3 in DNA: TGTGCCACCAGCAGAGAACTGAGCTCCTACAATGAGCAGTTCTTC. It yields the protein CATSRELSSYNEQFF.

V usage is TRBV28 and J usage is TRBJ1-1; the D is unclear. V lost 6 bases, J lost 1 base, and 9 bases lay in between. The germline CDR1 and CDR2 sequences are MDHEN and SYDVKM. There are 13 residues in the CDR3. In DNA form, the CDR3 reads TGTGCCAGCAGGGTCACGGGGAACACTGAAGCTTTCTTT. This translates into CASRVTGNTEAFF.

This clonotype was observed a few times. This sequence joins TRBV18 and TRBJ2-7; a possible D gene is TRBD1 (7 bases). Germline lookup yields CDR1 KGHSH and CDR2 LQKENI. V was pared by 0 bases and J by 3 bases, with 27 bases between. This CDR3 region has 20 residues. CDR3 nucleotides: TGTGCCAGCTCACCACCGAGGGGAGGCGCCCCGGGGACAGCTAGCTACGAGCAGTACTTC. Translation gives CASSPPRGGAPGTASYEQYF.

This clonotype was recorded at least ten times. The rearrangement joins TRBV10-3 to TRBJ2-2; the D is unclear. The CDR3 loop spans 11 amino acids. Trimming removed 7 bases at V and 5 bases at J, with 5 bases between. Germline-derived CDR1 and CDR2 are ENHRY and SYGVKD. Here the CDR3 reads CAIMGTGELFF. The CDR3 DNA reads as TGTGCCATCATGGGGACCGGGGAGCTGTTTTTT.

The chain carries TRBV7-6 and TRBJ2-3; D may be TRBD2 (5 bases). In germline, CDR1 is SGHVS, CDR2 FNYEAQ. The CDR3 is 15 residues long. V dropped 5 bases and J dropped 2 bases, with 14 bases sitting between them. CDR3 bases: TGTGCCAGCAGCGTACTATCGGGGAACACAGATACGCAGTATTTT. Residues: CASSVLSGNTDTQYF.

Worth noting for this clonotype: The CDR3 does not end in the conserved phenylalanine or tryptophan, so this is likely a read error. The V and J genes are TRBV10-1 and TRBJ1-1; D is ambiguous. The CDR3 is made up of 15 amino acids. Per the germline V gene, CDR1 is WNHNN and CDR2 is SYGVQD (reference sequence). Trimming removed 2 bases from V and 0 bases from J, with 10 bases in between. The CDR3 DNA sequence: TGCGCCAGCAGTGAGCAGGAACACTTGAACACTGAAGCTTTCTCT. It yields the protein CASSEQEHLNTEAFS.

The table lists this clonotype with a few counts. Here the CDR3 reads CASSTTYATSGGAGISNEQFF. As DNA, the CDR3 is TGTGCCAGTAGTACAACCTACGCGACTAGCGGGGGGGCCGGGATTTCAAATGAGCAGTTCTTC. The chain is built from TRBV19 and TRBJ2-1, with 14 bases lining up with TRBD2. This CDR3 region has 21 residues. J was trimmed by 7 bases and V by 4 bases; bases with no gene match: 21. From germline, CDR1 is LNHDA and CDR2 SQIVND (reference sequence).

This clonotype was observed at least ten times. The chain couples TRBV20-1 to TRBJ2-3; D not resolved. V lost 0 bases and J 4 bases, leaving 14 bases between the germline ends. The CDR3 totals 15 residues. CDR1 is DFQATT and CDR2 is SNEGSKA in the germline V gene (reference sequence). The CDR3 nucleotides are TGCAGTGCTAGAGATCCTGTGGGGATCTCAGATACGCAGTATTTT. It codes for CSARDPVGISDTQYF.

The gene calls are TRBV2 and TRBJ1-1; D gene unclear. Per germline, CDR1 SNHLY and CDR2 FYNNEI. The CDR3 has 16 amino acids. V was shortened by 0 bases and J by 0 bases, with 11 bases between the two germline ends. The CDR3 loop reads CASSEALGQLNTEAFF. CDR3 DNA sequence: TGTGCCAGCAGTGAAGCGCTCGGGCAGTTGAACACTGAAGCTTTCTTT. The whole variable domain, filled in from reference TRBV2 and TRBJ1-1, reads EPEVTQTPSHQVTQMGQEVILRCVPISNHLYFYWYRQILGQKVEFLVSFYNNEISEKSEIFDDQFSVERPDGSNFTLKIRSTKLEDSAMYFCASSEALGQLNTEAFFGQGTRLTVV.

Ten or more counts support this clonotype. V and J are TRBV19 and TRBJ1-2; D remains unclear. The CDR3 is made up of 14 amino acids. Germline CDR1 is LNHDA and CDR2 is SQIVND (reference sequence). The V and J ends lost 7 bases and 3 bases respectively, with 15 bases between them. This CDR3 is CASNPPTGHYGYTF. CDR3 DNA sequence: TGTGCCAGTAACCCACCTACCGGGCACTATGGCTACACCTTC.

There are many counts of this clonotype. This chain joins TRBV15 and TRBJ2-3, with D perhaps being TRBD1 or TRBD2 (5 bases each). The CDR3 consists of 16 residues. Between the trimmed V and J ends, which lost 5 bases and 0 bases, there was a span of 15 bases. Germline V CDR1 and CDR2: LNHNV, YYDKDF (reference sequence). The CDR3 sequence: CATSRRRGGSTDTQYF. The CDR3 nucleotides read TGTGCCACCAGCCGCCGACGGGGCGGAAGCACAGATACGCAGTATTTT.

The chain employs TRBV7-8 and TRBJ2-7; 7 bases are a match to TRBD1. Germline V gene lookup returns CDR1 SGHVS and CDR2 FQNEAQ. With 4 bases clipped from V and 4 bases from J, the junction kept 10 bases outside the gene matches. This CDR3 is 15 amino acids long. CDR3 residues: CASSSPGQPYYEQYF. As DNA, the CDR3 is TGTGCCAGCAGCTCCCCGGGACAGCCTTATTACGAGCAGTACTTC.

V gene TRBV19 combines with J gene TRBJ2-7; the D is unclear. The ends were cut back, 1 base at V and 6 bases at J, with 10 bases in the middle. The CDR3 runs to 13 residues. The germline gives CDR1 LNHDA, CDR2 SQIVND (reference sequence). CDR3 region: CASSIVFDGEQYF. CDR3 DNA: TGTGCCAGTAGTATAGTCTTCGATGGCGAGCAGTACTTC.

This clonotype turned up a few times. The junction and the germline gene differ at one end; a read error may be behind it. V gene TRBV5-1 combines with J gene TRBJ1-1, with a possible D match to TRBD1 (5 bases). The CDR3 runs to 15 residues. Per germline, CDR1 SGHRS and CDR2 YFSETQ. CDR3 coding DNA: TGCGCCAGCGGCTTGACCCACCAGGGTGCCGCTGAAGCTTTCTTT. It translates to CASGLTHQGAAEAFF.

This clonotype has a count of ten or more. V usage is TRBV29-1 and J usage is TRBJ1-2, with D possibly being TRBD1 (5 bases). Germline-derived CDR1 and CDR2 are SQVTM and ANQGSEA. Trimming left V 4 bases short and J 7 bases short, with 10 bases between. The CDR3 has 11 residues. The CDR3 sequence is CSVVGGGGYTF. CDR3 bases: TGCAGCGTTGTAGGCGGGGGTGGCTACACCTTC. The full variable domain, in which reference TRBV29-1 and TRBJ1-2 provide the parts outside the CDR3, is SAVISQKPSRDICQRGTSLTIQCQVDSQVTMMFWYRQQPGQSLTLIATANQGSEATYESGFVIDKFPISRPNLTFSTLTVSNMSPEDSSIYLCSVVGGGGYTFGSGTRLTVV.

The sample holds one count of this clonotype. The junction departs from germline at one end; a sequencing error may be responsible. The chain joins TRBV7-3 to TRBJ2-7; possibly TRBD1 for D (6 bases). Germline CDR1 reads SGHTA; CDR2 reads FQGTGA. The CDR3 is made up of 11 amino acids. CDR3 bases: TGTGCCAGCACCCCGGCGGACAGTCGGCTCTTC. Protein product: CASTPADSRLF.

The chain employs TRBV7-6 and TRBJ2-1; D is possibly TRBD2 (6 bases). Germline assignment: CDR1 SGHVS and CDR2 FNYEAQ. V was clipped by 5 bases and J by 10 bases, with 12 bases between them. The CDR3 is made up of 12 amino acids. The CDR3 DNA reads TGTGCCAGCAGCCTACCCGGGGGAGAGCAGTTCTTC. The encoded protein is CASSLPGGEQFF.

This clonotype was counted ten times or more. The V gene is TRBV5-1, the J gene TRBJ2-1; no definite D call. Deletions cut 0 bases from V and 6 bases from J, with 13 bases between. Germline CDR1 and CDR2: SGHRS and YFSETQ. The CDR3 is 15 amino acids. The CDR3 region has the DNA TGCGCCAGCAGCTTGGTGACTCCCCTACCCAATGAGCAGTTCTTC. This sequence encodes CASSLVTPLPNEQFF.

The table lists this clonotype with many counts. CDR3 residues: CSARKTGRSEAFF. CDR3 nucleotides: TGCAGTGCTAGAAAGACAGGTCGGTCTGAAGCTTTCTTT. The rearrangement joins TRBV20-1 to TRBJ1-1, with a weak D call TRBD1 (6 bases). This CDR3 is built from 13 residues. V lost 2 bases and J 6 bases, leaving 13 bases between the germline ends. Per the germline V gene, CDR1 is DFQATT and CDR2 is SNEGSKA (reference sequence).

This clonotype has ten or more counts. The CDR3 nucleotides read TGTGCCAGTACCGCCGGGACAGGGGTAGATCAGCCCCAGCATTTT. Its translation: CASTAGTGVDQPQHF. V usage is TRBV19 and J usage is TRBJ1-5; TRBD1 aligns across 10 bases. Per germline, CDR1 LNHDA and CDR2 SQIVND (reference sequence). The CDR3 loop spans 15 amino acids. V lost 7 bases, J lost 5 bases, and 8 bases stayed unmatched.

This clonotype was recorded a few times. The CDR3 loop reads CASSLPGQQETQYF. The CDR3 region has the DNA TGTGCCAGCAGTTTACCGGGACAGCAAGAGACCCAGTACTTC. The chain recombines TRBV12-3 or TRBV12-4 with TRBJ2-5; 7 nucleotides match TRBD1. The CDR3 runs 14 residues. Trimming removed 2 bases from V and 2 bases from J; junction bases left unmatched: 2.

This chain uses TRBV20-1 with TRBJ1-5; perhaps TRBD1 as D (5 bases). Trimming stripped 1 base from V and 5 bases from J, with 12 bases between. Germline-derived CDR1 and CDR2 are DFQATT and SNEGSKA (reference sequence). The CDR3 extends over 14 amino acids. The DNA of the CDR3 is TGCAGTGCTAGAGGAGGGGAAGAGTATCAGCCCCAGCATTTT. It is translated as CSARGGEEYQPQHF.

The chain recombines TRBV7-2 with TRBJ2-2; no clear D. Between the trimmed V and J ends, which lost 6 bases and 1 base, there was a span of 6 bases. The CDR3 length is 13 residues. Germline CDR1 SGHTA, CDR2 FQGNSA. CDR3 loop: CASRTQNTGELFF. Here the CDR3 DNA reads TGTGCCAGCAGAACGCAGAACACCGGGGAGCTGTTTTTT.

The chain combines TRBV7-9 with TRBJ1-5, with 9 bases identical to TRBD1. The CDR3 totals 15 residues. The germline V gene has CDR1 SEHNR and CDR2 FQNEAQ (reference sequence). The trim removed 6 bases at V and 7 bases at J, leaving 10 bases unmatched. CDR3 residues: CASRPGTGFEQPQHF. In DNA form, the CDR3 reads TGTGCCAGCAGACCGGGGACAGGGTTTGAGCAGCCCCAGCATTTT.